These T cell receptor beta chains were read from a single sample in a study of yellow fever vaccine responses in identical twins. TCRdb re-called the RT-PCR reads with MiXCR, one entry per CDR3 protein. The sample consists of a few thousand distinct CDR3 sequences, around 73% of them appearing once. This material consisted of T cells from blood (PBMCs), unsorted or a sorted subset (not recorded which), taken before or after yellow fever vaccination (not recorded which). Receptors were obtained from a woman aged 18-29 years who received the yellow fever vaccine. Both conserved end residues are part of each CDR3. Fields, in order: CDR3 DNA, CDR3 protein, V gene, J gene, D gene, clone size. D genes are given only for firm matches. Clone size appears in some rows only: once, few, many, or a class for an expanded clone.

cdr3_nt: TGTGCCAGCAGTTCATCAGGCTTTGCTTTGCTGCAGTTCTTC; cdr3_aa: CASSSSGFALLQFF; v_call: TRBV6-5; j_call: TRBJ2-1; d_call: -; clone_size: -
cdr3_nt: TGTGCCACCAGCAGACAGGCCCTCACAGATACGCAGTATTTT; cdr3_aa: CATSRQALTDTQYF; v_call: TRBV15; j_call: TRBJ2-3; d_call: -; clone_size: -
cdr3_nt: TGTGCCAGCGGAATAGATCAGCCCCAGCATTTT; cdr3_aa: CASGIDQPQHF; v_call: TRBV7-6; j_call: TRBJ1-5; d_call: -; clone_size: once
cdr3_nt: TGCAGTCAATCTACGCCCAACAATGAGCAGTTCTTC; cdr3_aa: CSQSTPNNEQFF; v_call: TRBV29-1; j_call: TRBJ2-1; d_call: -; clone_size: -
cdr3_nt: TGTGCCAGCAGCCCTCCGACAAATACAATCCTTTACAATGAGCAGTTCTTC; cdr3_aa: CASSPPTNTILYNEQFF; v_call: TRBV7-9; j_call: TRBJ2-1; d_call: -; clone_size: -
cdr3_nt: TGCAGTGCTACCTCTACAAACGGGGTCACAGATACGCAGTATTTT; cdr3_aa: CSATSTNGVTDTQYF; v_call: TRBV20-1; j_call: TRBJ2-3; d_call: -; clone_size: -
cdr3_nt: TGCGCCAGCAGCCAAGGTCGGACTAGCGGCTCCTACAATGAGCAGTTCTTC; cdr3_aa: CASSQGRTSGSYNEQFF; v_call: TRBV4-3; j_call: TRBJ2-1; d_call: TRBD2; clone_size: -
cdr3_nt: TGCGCCAGCAGCCAAGATCCAGGAGAGGGGCAGCCCCAGCATTTT; cdr3_aa: CASSQDPGEGQPQHF; v_call: TRBV4-1; j_call: TRBJ1-5; d_call: -; clone_size: -
cdr3_nt: TGCGCCAGCAGCCATGGAGGGGGGGCCTACGAGCAGTACTTC; cdr3_aa: CASSHGGGAYEQYF; v_call: TRBV4-1; j_call: TRBJ2-7; d_call: -; clone_size: large
cdr3_nt: TGTGCCAGCCAGTCTGGAGGGAATCAGCCCCAGCATTTT; cdr3_aa: CASQSGGNQPQHF; v_call: TRBV19; j_call: TRBJ1-5; d_call: -; clone_size: -
cdr3_nt: TGTGCCACCAGCCGGACTATTTTAGGGCCTCGGGGTCAGGCTTTCTTT; cdr3_aa: CATSRTILGPRGQAFF; v_call: TRBV15; j_call: TRBJ1-1; d_call: -; clone_size: -
cdr3_nt: TGTGCCACCAGTGATTCGAGCTTGAACGGCGCCCATCAGCCCCAGCATTTT; cdr3_aa: CATSDSSLNGAHQPQHF; v_call: TRBV24-1; j_call: TRBJ1-5; d_call: -; clone_size: few
cdr3_nt: TGCGCCAGCAGCCAAGGGACCCCAGGAGGTTACGAGCAGTACTTC; cdr3_aa: CASSQGTPGGYEQYF; v_call: TRBV4-1; j_call: TRBJ2-7; d_call: -; clone_size: -
cdr3_nt: TGTGCCAGCAGCCCATCAACCCAAGAGGGACTAGTATACAATGAGCAGTTCTTC; cdr3_aa: CASSPSTQEGLVYNEQFF; v_call: TRBV11-2; j_call: TRBJ2-1; d_call: TRBD2; clone_size: -
cdr3_nt: TGTGCCAGCAGCTTATATAGTTCGTCCTACGAGCAGTACTTC; cdr3_aa: CASSLYSSSYEQYF; v_call: TRBV11-1; j_call: TRBJ2-7; d_call: -; clone_size: -
cdr3_nt: TGCGCCAGCAGTGATGCGGACGAGCAGTACTTC; cdr3_aa: CASSDADEQYF; v_call: TRBV10-1; j_call: TRBJ2-7; d_call: -; clone_size: -
cdr3_nt: TGTGCCAGCAGTTTGACTAGCGGGGGCAACAATGAGCAGTTCTTC; cdr3_aa: CASSLTSGGNNEQFF; v_call: TRBV12-3/TRBV12-4; j_call: TRBJ2-1; d_call: TRBD2; clone_size: -
cdr3_nt: TGCAGCGTTGAGCGGACAGGGTCCGAAGAGACCCAGTACTTC; cdr3_aa: CSVERTGSEETQYF; v_call: TRBV29-1; j_call: TRBJ2-5; d_call: TRBD1; clone_size: -
cdr3_nt: TGCAGTGCTAGAGATAAGGGACCAAGATTCTCCTACAATGAGCAGTTCTTC; cdr3_aa: CSARDKGPRFSYNEQFF; v_call: TRBV20-1; j_call: TRBJ2-1; d_call: -; clone_size: -
cdr3_nt: TGCAGCGTTGAAGATAGCTACTCCTACGAGCAGTACTTC; cdr3_aa: CSVEDSYSYEQYF; v_call: TRBV29-1; j_call: TRBJ2-7; d_call: -; clone_size: -
cdr3_nt: TGCGCCAGCAGTGATGGCCTCAACGAGTTCTTC; cdr3_aa: CASSDGLNEFF; v_call: TRBV10-1; j_call: TRBJ2-1; d_call: -; clone_size: -
cdr3_nt: TGTGCCAGCAGCATCAGGGGTAACTACGAGCAGTACTTC; cdr3_aa: CASSIRGNYEQYF; v_call: TRBV11-1; j_call: TRBJ2-7; d_call: -; clone_size: -
cdr3_nt: TGTGCCATCAGTGAGTCGACAGTGGCTAGCAATCAGCCCCAGCATTTT; cdr3_aa: CAISESTVASNQPQHF; v_call: TRBV10-3; j_call: TRBJ1-5; d_call: -; clone_size: once
cdr3_nt: TGTGCCAGCAGCCAAGAGGTGGCTCAAGCCTACGAGCAGTACTTC; cdr3_aa: CASSQEVAQAYEQYF; v_call: TRBV3-1; j_call: TRBJ2-7; d_call: -; clone_size: once
cdr3_nt: TGTGCCTGGAGTGTAGGGGCAGGGCCCTCCGATGGCTACACCTTC; cdr3_aa: CAWSVGAGPSDGYTF; v_call: TRBV30; j_call: TRBJ1-2; d_call: -; clone_size: -
cdr3_nt: TGCGCCAGCAGCCAAGAGACCCGACTTTTTGAAGCCTACAATGAGCAGTTCTTC; cdr3_aa: CASSQETRLFEAYNEQFF; v_call: TRBV4-3; j_call: TRBJ2-1; d_call: -; clone_size: -
cdr3_nt: TGTGCCTGGAGTGTACCTAGCTCGGGGTACGATGAGCAGTTCTTC; cdr3_aa: CAWSVPSSGYDEQFF; v_call: TRBV30; j_call: TRBJ2-1; d_call: -; clone_size: -
cdr3_nt: TGTGCCACCAGCAGAGGTAGACAGCCCCGAGACACTGAAGCTTTCTTT; cdr3_aa: CATSRGRQPRDTEAFF; v_call: TRBV15; j_call: TRBJ1-1; d_call: -; clone_size: once
cdr3_nt: TGTGCCAGCAGCCAAGGAGAGGAGAATCAGCCCCAGCATTTT; cdr3_aa: CASSQGEENQPQHF; v_call: TRBV4-2; j_call: TRBJ1-5; d_call: -; clone_size: -
cdr3_nt: TGTGCCAGCAGCTTATGGGGCAGCGGGGGCAGTACAGATACGCAGTATTTT; cdr3_aa: CASSLWGSGGSTDTQYF; v_call: TRBV11-2; j_call: TRBJ2-3; d_call: TRBD2; clone_size: -
cdr3_nt: TGTGCCAGCAGCCCGCCTCAATCCTACGAGCAGTACTTC; cdr3_aa: CASSPPQSYEQYF; v_call: TRBV11-3; j_call: TRBJ2-7; d_call: -; clone_size: -
cdr3_nt: TGCAGTGCTAGGCCACTACTAGCGGGGGAGGTGGAGACCCAGTACTTC; cdr3_aa: CSARPLLAGEVETQYF; v_call: TRBV20-1; j_call: TRBJ2-5; d_call: TRBD2; clone_size: -
cdr3_nt: TGTGCCAGCAGCCAGGGGACAGGGGGCGCGAATCAGCCCCAGCATTTT; cdr3_aa: CASSQGTGGANQPQHF; v_call: TRBV5-6; j_call: TRBJ1-5; d_call: TRBD1; clone_size: -
cdr3_nt: TGCGCCAGCAGCCACCCCCCTAGCGGGGGGGACAATGAGCAGTTCTTC; cdr3_aa: CASSHPPSGGDNEQFF; v_call: TRBV4-1; j_call: TRBJ2-1; d_call: TRBD2; clone_size: -
cdr3_nt: TGTGCCAGCGCCCTAAAGGGAGGGGGCACTGAAGCTTTCTTT; cdr3_aa: CASALKGGGTEAFF; v_call: TRBV2; j_call: TRBJ1-1; d_call: -; clone_size: -
cdr3_nt: TGTGCCTCCCGGGGGGTGGACACAGATACGCAGTATTTT; cdr3_aa: CASRGVDTDTQYF; v_call: TRBV2; j_call: TRBJ2-3; d_call: TRBD2; clone_size: -
cdr3_nt: TGCGCCAGCAGCCAAGGTACCGGGACAGGCGCCTACGAGCAGTACTTC; cdr3_aa: CASSQGTGTGAYEQYF; v_call: TRBV4-1; j_call: TRBJ2-7; d_call: TRBD1; clone_size: -
cdr3_nt: TGTGCCAGCACCCTGGGGTCGCTTAACTATGGCTACACCTTC; cdr3_aa: CASTLGSLNYGYTF; v_call: TRBV12-3/TRBV12-4; j_call: TRBJ1-2; d_call: -; clone_size: -
cdr3_nt: TGTGCCACCAGCAGGACGACAGACCTATACGAGCAGTACTTC; cdr3_aa: CATSRTTDLYEQYF; v_call: TRBV15; j_call: TRBJ2-7; d_call: -; clone_size: once
cdr3_nt: TGTGCCAGCAGTGATACAGGAACCTACGAGCAGTACTTC; cdr3_aa: CASSDTGTYEQYF; v_call: TRBV2; j_call: TRBJ2-7; d_call: -; clone_size: -
cdr3_nt: TGTGCCAGCAGCTCTTCACCGGGACTAGCGAATACGCAGTATTTT; cdr3_aa: CASSSSPGLANTQYF; v_call: TRBV11-2; j_call: TRBJ2-3; d_call: TRBD2; clone_size: -
cdr3_nt: TGTGCCATCAGTGACGGCGGTGACTCCTACGAGCAGTACTTC; cdr3_aa: CAISDGGDSYEQYF; v_call: TRBV10-3; j_call: TRBJ2-7; d_call: -; clone_size: few
cdr3_nt: TGTGCCACCAGCAGCGGGGGGGCATATGAGCAGTTCTTC; cdr3_aa: CATSSGGAYEQFF; v_call: TRBV15; j_call: TRBJ2-1; d_call: TRBD2; clone_size: -
cdr3_nt: TGTGCCAGCAGTCCCCTGGCCGGGACAGTATCCTACGAGCAGTACTTC; cdr3_aa: CASSPLAGTVSYEQYF; v_call: TRBV12-3/TRBV12-4; j_call: TRBJ2-7; d_call: TRBD1; clone_size: once
cdr3_nt: TGCGCCAGCAGCCAGAGACAGGGGTCCCAAGAGACCCAGTACTTC; cdr3_aa: CASSQRQGSQETQYF; v_call: TRBV4-3; j_call: TRBJ2-5; d_call: TRBD1; clone_size: -
cdr3_nt: TGCGCCAGCAGCCAAGAAGGCAGAAGTGAAGCTTTCTTT; cdr3_aa: CASSQEGRSEAFF; v_call: TRBV4-1; j_call: TRBJ1-1; d_call: -; clone_size: few
cdr3_nt: TGTGCCAGCAGTGAACTAGCGGGAGGGCCAGATACGCAGTATTTT; cdr3_aa: CASSELAGGPDTQYF; v_call: TRBV6-1; j_call: TRBJ2-3; d_call: TRBD2; clone_size: -
cdr3_nt: TGTGCCAGCAGCTTAGAGGTAGAAGCCTACGAGCAGTACTTC; cdr3_aa: CASSLEVEAYEQYF; v_call: TRBV11-3; j_call: TRBJ2-7; d_call: -; clone_size: -